Following are 8 T cell receptor beta chains from one sample sequenced in a study of immune evolution from preneoplasia to lung adenocarcinoma. The repertoire was sequenced with immunoSEQ multiplex PCR; TCRdb's copy has only in-frame clones and lacks some. The sample consists of 9,000 to 13,000 clones, around 78% of them appearing once. The sample consisted of FFPE minimally invasive lung adenocarcinoma tissue. The receptors shown here come from a person aged 65-85 years with lung adenocarcinoma.

The chain has TRBV9 and TRBJ1-5; D gene unclear. Germline loops: CDR1 SGDLS, CDR2 YYNGEE. The CDR3 contains 15 residues. V lost 0 bases and J lost 8, with 15 bases in between. CDR3 sequence (DNA): TGTGCCAGCAGCGTAGACGGTGGCCCTGACAAGCCCCAGCATTTT. Encoded protein: CASSVDGGPDKPQHF.

The count of this clone is one. This chain connects TRBV20-1 to TRBJ2-7, with D perhaps TRBD1 (5 bases). V shed 7 bases and J shed 6 bases, with 13 bases lying between them. Germline CDR1 reads DFQATT; CDR2 reads SNEGSKA (reference sequence). The CDR3 is made up of 11 amino acids. CDR3 sequence (DNA): TGCAGTGTTATTGACAGCCCCGAGCAGTACTTC. This sequence encodes CSVIDSPEQYF.

The V call is TRBV5-6, the J call TRBJ2-1; a weak D match, TRBD2 (5 bases). The germline gives CDR1 SGHDT, CDR2 YYEEEE. Trimming pared 1 base from V and 4 bases from J, leaving 15 bases between. The CDR3 length is 16 residues. The CDR3, as DNA: TGTGCCAGCAGCTTGTGGTACCGGGGTGGGTACAATGAGCAGTTCTTC. Translation gives CASSLWYRGGYNEQFF.

Only a few counts were recorded for this clone. The chain links TRBV30 to TRBJ1-5, with 11 bases fitting TRBD1. V lost 2 bases to trimming and J lost 0 bases; unmatched junction nucleotides: 6. CDR3 length equals 17 residues. The germline V gene has CDR1 GTSNPN and CDR2 SVGIG (reference sequence). The CDR3 DNA sequence: TGTGCCTGGAGTAAGGGGACAGGGGGTTATAGCAATCAGCCCCAGCATTTT. This gives the protein CAWSKGTGGYSNQPQHF.

This clone has only a few counts. V usage is TRBV4-3 and J usage is TRBJ2-2; D is unresolved. V was cut by 1 base and J by 4 bases, with 7 bases left in between. The germline gives CDR1 LGHNA, CDR2 YSLEER. The CDR3 extends over 14 amino acids. The CDR3 loop is CASSQVQTTGELFF. Written as DNA, the CDR3 is TGCGCCAGCAGCCAAGTCCAGACCACCGGGGAGCTGTTTTTT.

The chain is built from TRBV6-4 and TRBJ2-1, with 9 bases fitting TRBD2. The CDR3 is 15 residues long. J gave up 3 bases and V 0 bases, and 0 bases lay outside the gene matches. CDR1 and CDR2 (germline): MRHNA, SNTAGT. This CDR3 is CASSDSSGSYNEQFF. The CDR3 nucleotides read TGTGCCAGCAGTGACTCTAGCGGGAGCTACAATGAGCAGTTCTTC.

This clone was recorded a few times. The chain joins TRBV6-6 to TRBJ1-6; a weak D match, TRBD1 (5 bases). The V end lost 8 bases, the J end lost 7 bases, and 15 bases lay between the germline ends. The CDR3 covers 14 residues. The germline gives CDR1 MNHNY, CDR2 SVGAGI (reference sequence). In DNA, the CDR3 is TGTGCCAGCTTTAGTTCGGGACTGAATTCACCCCTCCACTTT. This translates into CASFSSGLNSPLHF.

In nucleotides, the CDR3 is TGTGCCAGCAGTGAGTGGCAGGTCGGAGAGACCCAGTACTTC. Translation gives CASSEWQVGETQYF. The chain has TRBV2 and TRBJ2-5; D ambiguous. Between the trimmed V and J ends, which lost 3 bases and 4 bases, there was a span of 12 bases. Per germline, CDR1 SNHLY and CDR2 FYNNEI. The CDR3 covers 14 residues.